These 24 T cell receptor beta chains came from one sample sequenced in a study of cytomegalovirus exposure and HLA in healthy donors. A multiplex PCR was run with 60 Vbeta primers and 13 Jbeta primers. TCRdb's table, derived via immunoSEQ multiplex PCR, lists solely in-frame clones and lacks some. The sample has about 140,000 clones; around nine tenths are singletons. The sample comprised PBMCs. These receptors were taken from a woman aged 25 to 39 in good health and CMV-seronegative.

The rearrangement uses TRBV4-2 and TRBJ2-1; TRBD2 might be the D (6 bases). CDR3 length equals 14 residues. Trimming shortened V by 8 bases and J by 4 bases, and 15 bases separated the two germline ends. Per germline, CDR1 LGHNA and CDR2 YNFKEQ. This CDR3 is CASATGEAYNEQFF. CDR3 bases: TGTGCCAGCGCCACGGGGGAGGCATACAATGAGCAGTTCTTC.

The chain employs TRBV20-1 and TRBJ2-1; D is perhaps TRBD1 (5 bases). CDR1 is DFQATT, CDR2 SNEGSKA, per germline (reference sequence). This CDR3 comprises 10 residues. The V and J ends lost 7 bases and 6 bases respectively, with 7 bases between them. Written as DNA, the CDR3 is TGCAGTGGACAGAGCAATGAGCAGTTCTTC. Translated: CSGQSNEQFF.

The CDR3 region is CASSDWTSGSRNEQFF. CDR3 DNA: TGTGCCAGCAGCGACTGGACTAGCGGGAGTCGGAATGAGCAGTTCTTC. The chain joins TRBV7-2 to TRBJ2-1; 13 bases line up with TRBD2. Germline assignment: CDR1 SGHTA and CDR2 FQGNSA. The CDR3 has 16 amino acids. V lost 5 bases, J lost 7 bases, and 8 bases stayed unmatched.

The J gene is TRBJ1-2, the V gene TRBV9; unclear D gene. CDR3 size: 16 residues. Trimming took off 4 bases at V and 2 bases at J, with 18 bases between the two ends. CDR1 is SGDLS and CDR2 is YYNGEE in the germline V gene. The CDR3 DNA is TGTGCCAGCAGCAATCGACCGCTAGCGGGGAACTATGGCTACACCTTC. As protein: CASSNRPLAGNYGYTF.

Remarks on this clone: The CDR3 does not close with the conserved phenylalanine or tryptophan, likely indicating a read error. No DNA is shown, since the ends of the CDR3 on it are uncertain; the CDR3 is the one TCRdb lists. This chain joins TRBV14 and TRBJ1-1. The CDR3 contains 11 residues when both ends are counted. CDR1 is SGHDN and CDR2 is FVKESK in the germline V gene. The CDR3 here is CASSRKGDSPR.

V and J are TRBV6-1 and TRBJ2-3; TRBD2 agrees at 8 bases. V lost 1 base and J lost 4; bases outside the gene matches: 7. This CDR3 is built from 16 residues. CDR1 MNHNS and CDR2 SASEGT come from the germline V gene. This CDR3 reads CASSEVGLVRADTQYF. CDR3 bases: TGTGCCAGCAGTGAAGTGGGACTAGTCCGCGCAGATACGCAGTATTTT.

The gene calls are TRBV6-5 and TRBJ1-1, with D possibly being TRBD1 (5 bases). V gave up 8 bases and J gave up 1 base, with 14 bases separating them. Germline-derived CDR1 and CDR2 are MNHEY and SVGAGI. The CDR3 length is 14 residues. DNA for the CDR3: TGTGCCAGCCATGGGGGGTGGAGGAACACTGAAGCTTTCTTT. Its translation is CASHGGWRNTEAFF.

As for this clone: Other DNA sequences in this specimen translate into the identical CDR3. The chain uses TRBV9 and TRBJ2-7; 10 nucleotides align to TRBD1. V was pared by 0 bases and J by 3 bases, with 3 bases of the junction left unmatched. Germline loops: CDR1 SGDLS, CDR2 YYNGEE. This CDR3 contains 15 residues. This CDR3 is CASSVGTGGVYEQYF. The CDR3 DNA reads TGTGCCAGCAGCGTAGGGACAGGGGGTGTCTACGAGCAGTACTTC. Combining the CDR3 with reference TRBV9 and TRBJ2-7 gives the whole variable domain DSGVTQTPKHLITATGQRVTLRCSPRSGDLSVYWYQQSLDQGLQFLIQYYNGEERAKGNILERFSAQQFPDLHSELNLSSLELGDSALYFCASSVGTGGVYEQYFGPGTRLTVT.

This chain uses TRBV9 with TRBJ2-7; 9 bases align to TRBD1. From germline, CDR1 is SGDLS and CDR2 YYNGEE. The V and J ends lost 0 bases and 3 bases, in that order; junction bases with no gene match: 4. The CDR3 spans 15 residues. CDR3 sequence reads: CASSVGGQGNYEQYF. For the CDR3, the DNA is TGTGCCAGCAGCGTAGGGGGACAGGGAAACTACGAGCAGTACTTC. Supplemented by reference TRBV9 and TRBJ2-7, the full variable domain reads DSGVTQTPKHLITATGQRVTLRCSPRSGDLSVYWYQQSLDQGLQFLIQYYNGEERAKGNILERFSAQQFPDLHSELNLSSLELGDSALYFCASSVGGQGNYEQYFGPGTRLTVT.

J is TRBJ2-1 and V is TRBV11-2; 8 nucleotides agree with TRBD2. The J segment lost 7 bases and the V segment lost 8 bases, leaving 7 bases of the junction unmatched. CDR3 length: 13 amino acids. Per the germline V gene, CDR1 is SGHAT and CDR2 is FQNNGV. The CDR3 coding sequence is TGTGCCAGCCGTGGTAGCGGGGCTAATGAGCAGTTCTTC. This sequence encodes CASRGSGANEQFF.

The chain uses TRBV10-3 and TRBJ2-7; 9 positions match TRBD2. Germline assignment: CDR1 ENHRY and CDR2 SYGVKD. Trimming took 0 bases from V and 0 from J; bases not matched to a gene: 6. The CDR3 runs 17 residues. In DNA, the CDR3 is TGTGCCATCAGTGAGTCGACGGCGGGGGGGCCCTCCTACGAGCAGTACTTC. Its translation: CAISESTAGGPSYEQYF.

Here the CDR3 DNA reads TGTGCCAGCAGTACTACAGGGAGATTTCACGTGACTGAAGCTTTCTTT. The encoded protein is CASSTTGRFHVTEAFF. The V call is TRBV28, the J call TRBJ1-1; weak D call: TRBD1 (6 bases). This CDR3 comprises 16 residues. V dropped 5 bases and J dropped 5 bases, with 21 bases sitting between them. Germline V gene data show CDR1 as MDHEN and CDR2 as SYDVKM.

This clone was detected only a few times. The chain carries TRBV6-5 and TRBJ1-2, with D maybe TRBD1 (5 bases). Germline V lookup: CDR1 MNHEY, CDR2 SVGAGI. The CDR3 runs to 12 residues. V lost 6 bases and J lost 8, with 13 bases in between. The CDR3 DNA reads TGTGCCAGCAGGTCTCAGGGAGGCGGCTACACCTTC. Translating it yields CASRSQGGGYTF.

In this sample, this clone turned up once. This chain uses TRBV4-1 with TRBJ2-3; D perhaps matches TRBD2 (5 bases). The germline V gene has CDR1 MGHRA and CDR2 YSYEKL. V lost 7 bases to trimming and J lost 3 bases, with 17 bases between them. The CDR3 is 15 residues long. CDR3 DNA sequence: TGCGCCAGCACCGAAGGGCCTGAGGGAACAGATACGCAGTATTTT. Residues: CASTEGPEGTDTQYF.

The chain links TRBV5-4 to TRBJ2-1; 7 bases are shared with TRBD1. Looked up from germline, CDR1 is SGHNT and CDR2 is YYREEE (reference sequence). This CDR3 has 15 amino acids. V gave up 0 bases and J gave up 5 bases; unmatched junction bases: 5. CDR3 sequence: CASSLAYRGHNEQFF. The CDR3 bases are TGTGCCAGCAGCTTGGCGTACAGGGGACACAATGAGCAGTTCTTC.

The sample holds one count of this clone. This rearrangement joins TRBV5-1 to TRBJ2-3; D unclear. The CDR3 covers 13 residues. Trimming pared 4 bases from V and 5 bases from J, leaving 11 bases between. The V gene's germline CDR1 is SGHRS and CDR2 YFSETQ. The CDR3 reads CASSRGSQDTQYF. CDR3 in DNA: TGCGCCAGCAGCCGAGGTAGTCAAGATACGCAGTATTTT.

The CDR3 DNA sequence: TGTGCCAGCAGTGCGACAGGGGTGGAGACCCAGTACTTC. It specifies CASSATGVETQYF. J is TRBJ2-5 and V is TRBV28, with 8 bases that match TRBD1. The CDR3 totals 13 residues. Germline lookup yields CDR1 MDHEN and CDR2 SYDVKM. J lost 5 bases, V lost 5 bases, and 4 bases had no gene match.

The V call is TRBV7-8, the J call TRBJ2-5, with TRBD1 identical over 8 bases. There are 15 residues in the CDR3. Germline values: CDR1 SGHVS, CDR2 FQNEAQ. V was clipped by 2 bases and J by 3 bases; unmatched bases: 5. CDR3 nucleotides: TGTGCCAGCAGCTTAAGACAGGGGTCTAAAGAGACCCAGTACTTC. It encodes CASSLRQGSKETQYF.

V gene TRBV9 combines with J gene TRBJ1-3; D remains unclear. Germline V gives CDR1 SGDLS, CDR2 YYNGEE. The CDR3 is made up of 16 amino acids. Trimming stripped 3 bases from V and 7 bases from J, with 20 bases between. The CDR3 bases are TGTGCCAGCAGCGCCCAGGATAGTCTTTATGGGAACACCATATATTTT. Its translation: CASSAQDSLYGNTIYF.

This chain joins TRBV19 and TRBJ2-1; D remains ambiguous. The germline V gene encodes CDR1 LNHDA and CDR2 SQIVND (reference sequence). Trimming cost V 6 bases and J 0 bases, with 12 bases left between them. This CDR3 is built from 15 residues. CDR3 nucleotide sequence: TGTGCCAGTAGAGGCGGCTTGAGCTCCTACAATGAGCAGTTCTTC. Its translation: CASRGGLSSYNEQFF.

The chain carries TRBV18 and TRBJ1-1; D ambiguous. Trimming removed 5 bases from V and 1 base from J, with 8 bases in between. The CDR3 has 13 amino acids. Per the germline V gene, CDR1 is KGHSH and CDR2 is LQKENI. The DNA for the CDR3 is TGTGCCAGCTCATCCGACACGAACACTGAAGCTTTCTTT. Translated, it gives CASSSDTNTEAFF.

The chain carries TRBV5-1 and TRBJ1-1; D gene unclear. This CDR3 contains 15 residues. The germline V and J ends were trimmed by 4 bases and 4 bases, with 17 bases remaining between them. Germline CDR1 SGHRS, CDR2 YFSETQ. CDR3 nucleotide sequence: TGCGCCAGCAGCCACAGTGGGTGGGAGAGCACTGAAGCTTTCTTT. Translated, it gives CASSHSGWESTEAFF.

This chain uses TRBV4-1 with TRBJ2-5; D perhaps matches TRBD2 (5 bases). Trimming pared 4 bases from V and 3 bases from J, leaving 12 bases between. CDR1 and CDR2 from the germline V gene are MGHRA and YSYEKL. The CDR3 has 14 residues. This CDR3 reads CASSPTGSKETQYF. DNA for the CDR3: TGCGCCAGCAGCCCCACGGGATCCAAAGAGACCCAGTACTTC.

The chain links TRBV29-1 to TRBJ2-5; 7 nucleotides agree with TRBD2. The CDR3 covers 13 residues. The J segment lost 4 bases and the V segment lost 7 bases, leaving 9 bases of the junction unmatched. Looked up from germline, CDR1 is SQVTM and CDR2 is ANQGSEA. The CDR3 DNA sequence: TGCAGCGCAGAAGGCGGCGGGAGAGAGACCCAGTACTTC. Encoded protein: CSAEGGGRETQYF.